One sample yielded the 29 T cell receptor beta chains listed below, sequenced in a study of cytomegalovirus exposure and HLA in healthy donors. With 60 Vbeta and 13 Jbeta primers, the PCR was carried out. Measured with immunoSEQ multiplex PCR; TCRdb has only the in-frame clones, and not every one. The sample shows roughly 200,000 clones, around 76% of them seen only once. The sample consisted of PBMCs. The receptors were sampled from a man aged 30-40 years in good health and CMV-seronegative.

This clone occurred a few times. The chain couples TRBV7-3 to TRBJ2-6; TRBD1 agrees at 11 bases. Germline assignment: CDR1 SGHTA and CDR2 FQGTGA. V was clipped by 5 bases and J by 4 bases; unmatched bases: 10. CDR3 length: 18 residues. DNA of the CDR3: TGTGCCAGCAGCCGTGGACCGGGACAGGGGGTCGGGGCCAACGTCCTGACTTTC. This sequence encodes CASSRGPGQGVGANVLTF.

This chain connects TRBV28 to TRBJ1-2; TRBD1 matches 8 bases. The CDR3 has 15 residues. Germline CDR1 reads MDHEN; CDR2 reads SYDVKM. After removal of 4 bases from V and 3 bases from J, the junction contained 7 bases not matched to a gene. The chain's CDR3 is CASSSIQGEDYGYTF. The DNA of the CDR3 is TGTGCCAGCAGTTCAATACAGGGGGAGGACTATGGCTACACCTTC.

By its share, this clone is medium-sized. The chain links TRBV25-1 to TRBJ1-1, with D maybe TRBD1 (6 bases). Germline CDR1 reads MGHDK; CDR2 reads SYGVNS. The ends were cut back, 1 base at V and 2 bases at J, with 14 bases in the middle. CDR3 length: 16 residues. CDR3 amino acids: CASSEFDRTLNTEAFF. The CDR3 bases are TGTGCCAGCAGTGAATTCGACAGGACGCTTAACACTGAAGCTTTCTTT.

The CDR3 spells CASSLQGGSNQPQHF. Here the CDR3 DNA reads TGTGCCAGCAGTTTACAGGGGGGAAGCAATCAGCCCCAGCATTTT. The chain uses TRBV6-6 and TRBJ1-5; TRBD1 matches 8 bases. V was pared by 4 bases and J by 1 base, with 3 bases of the junction left unmatched. The CDR3 is made up of 15 amino acids. Germline V gene lookup returns CDR1 MNHNY and CDR2 SVGAGI (reference sequence).

The rearrangement uses TRBV27 and TRBJ2-1, with 16 nucleotides matching TRBD2. CDR3 size: 14 residues. CDR1 and CDR2 from the germline V gene are MNHEY and SMNVEV (reference sequence). Trimming at V came to 7 bases and at J to 8 bases, leaving 2 bases not matched to a gene. This CDR3 reads CASTGLAGGYEQFF. In DNA form, the CDR3 reads TGTGCCAGCACGGGACTAGCGGGAGGGTATGAGCAGTTCTTC.

The V gene is TRBV11-2, the J gene TRBJ2-2, with 8 bases aligning to TRBD2. The germline V gene has CDR1 SGHAT and CDR2 FQNNGV. V lost 6 bases, J lost 5 bases, and 17 bases stayed unmatched. This CDR3 contains 18 residues. CDR3 sequence reads: CASRPTSDLPGWTGELFF. The CDR3 region has the DNA TGTGCCAGCAGGCCGACTAGCGATCTCCCCGGGTGGACCGGGGAGCTGTTTTTT.

V is TRBV7-8 and J is TRBJ1-2, with D perhaps matching TRBD1 (6 bases). V dropped 4 bases and J dropped 6 bases, with 18 bases sitting between them. There are 15 residues in the CDR3. Per the germline V gene, CDR1 is SGHVS and CDR2 is FQNEAQ. The CDR3 DNA sequence: TGTGCCAGCAGCTCCACCCCCGGGACAAACCATGGCTACACCTTC. Translation gives CASSSTPGTNHGYTF.

The chain recombines TRBV28 with TRBJ2-3; 8 bases map to TRBD2. CDR1 and CDR2 from the germline V gene are MDHEN and SYDVKM. With 6 bases clipped from V and 4 bases from J, the junction kept 9 bases outside the gene matches. This CDR3 is built from 15 residues. CDR3: CASRAGALGADTQYF. The CDR3 region has the DNA TGTGCCAGCAGAGCGGGGGCTTTGGGGGCAGATACGCAGTATTTT.

This clone was recorded only once. The CDR3 bases are TGTGCCAGCAGAAGCGCTACGGGACTAGTCACCTACAATGAGCAGTTCTTC. Translated: CASRSATGLVTYNEQFF. The chain uses TRBV28 and TRBJ2-1; 8 nucleotides match TRBD2. The CDR3 covers 17 residues. From germline, CDR1 is MDHEN and CDR2 SYDVKM. Unmatched junction bases numbered 12, after V lost 6 bases and J lost 2 bases.

V is TRBV28 and J is TRBJ1-6; D unclear. CDR3 length: 14 amino acids. Germline V CDR1 and CDR2: MDHEN, SYDVKM. Trimming cost V 4 bases and J 6 bases, with 10 bases left between them. CDR3: CASSYDLPNSPLHF. CDR3 DNA: TGTGCCAGCAGTTACGACTTGCCTAATTCACCCCTCCACTTT.

This chain's CDR3 is CASRSTGSTNEKLFF. CDR3 bases: TGTGCCAGCAGAAGCACAGGTTCAACTAATGAAAAACTGTTTTTT. V is TRBV11-2 and J is TRBJ1-4; TRBD1 might be the D (5 bases). Germline assignment: CDR1 SGHAT and CDR2 FQNNGV. V was trimmed by 6 bases and J by 0 bases, leaving 11 bases between them. This CDR3 is 15 amino acids long.

The chain employs TRBV2 and TRBJ2-5; D not certain. The CDR3 is made up of 12 amino acids. From germline, CDR1 is SNHLY and CDR2 FYNNEI. Between the trimmed V and J ends, which lost 6 bases and 7 bases, there was a span of 12 bases. Here the CDR3 reads CASSVEIPTQYF. The CDR3 DNA reads TGTGCCAGCAGCGTAGAAATCCCGACCCAGTACTTC.

This chain connects TRBV10-1 to TRBJ2-5, with D tentatively TRBD2 (5 bases). Germline loops: CDR1 WNHNN, CDR2 SYGVQD (reference sequence). The CDR3 runs 13 residues. V lost 5 bases to trimming and J lost 4 bases, with 11 bases between them. CDR3: CASSPTMGETQYF. Here the CDR3 DNA reads TGCGCCAGCAGTCCGACTATGGGAGAGACCCAGTACTTC.

CDR3 protein: CASSPDRGNQPQHF. The CDR3 nucleotides are TGTGCCAGCAGCCCTGACAGGGGCAATCAGCCCCAGCATTTT. The V gene is TRBV28, the J gene TRBJ1-5; 7 positions match TRBD1. The germline V gene encodes CDR1 MDHEN and CDR2 SYDVKM. The CDR3 totals 14 residues. With 6 bases clipped from V and 2 bases from J, the junction kept 4 bases outside the gene matches.

The V and J genes are TRBV21-1 and TRBJ1-2; TRBD1 is the table's D call and was not checked against the DNA. TRBV21-1 is marked as a pseudogene. This CDR3 has 15 amino acids. CDR3 loop: CASSKGGTALDGYTF. CDR3 nucleotides: TGTGCCAGCAGCAAAGGGGGCACTGCCTTGGATGGCTACACCTTC.

This rearrangement joins TRBV19 to TRBJ1-5; 11 positions match TRBD1. V was clipped by 4 bases and J by 0 bases; unmatched bases: 14. CDR3 length: 20 amino acids. Germline lookup yields CDR1 LNHDA and CDR2 SQIVND (reference sequence). This CDR3 reads CASSRGEGTGGPYSNQPQHF. CDR3 bases: TGTGCCAGTAGTAGAGGAGAGGGGACAGGGGGTCCCTATAGCAATCAGCCCCAGCATTTT. Looking up the rest from reference TRBV19 and TRBJ1-5 gives the full variable domain: DGGITQSPKYLFRKEGQNVTLSCEQNLNHDAMYWYRQDPGQGLRLIYYSQIVNDFQKGDIAEGYSVSREKKESFPLTVTSAQKNPTAFYLCASSRGEGTGGPYSNQPQHFGDGTRLSIL.

The chain is built from TRBV28 and TRBJ2-3, with unresolved D. Germline lookup yields CDR1 MDHEN and CDR2 SYDVKM. V lost 6 bases and J lost 0, with 13 bases in between. CDR3 size: 15 residues. The CDR3 DNA reads as TGTGCCAGCAGGGCCAGCGAGTTCAGCACAGATACGCAGTATTTT. Residues: CASRASEFSTDTQYF.

The rearrangement uses TRBV29-1 and TRBJ2-3; 12 positions agree with TRBD2. This CDR3 is 15 amino acids long. The J segment lost 1 base and the V segment lost 1 base, leaving 0 bases of the junction unmatched. CDR1 SQVTM and CDR2 ANQGSEA come from the germline V gene. The DNA of the CDR3 is TGCAGCGTTGAAGGACTAGCGGGGGGCACAGATACGCAGTATTTT. Translating it yields CSVEGLAGGTDTQYF.

The table lists this clone with a few counts. The chain has TRBV6-5 and TRBJ2-3; 7 bases agree with TRBD2. V shed 3 bases and J 1 base; nucleotides not matched to a gene: 7. Germline loops: CDR1 MNHEY, CDR2 SVGAGI. This CDR3 is built from 16 residues. The CDR3 reads CASSYNSGWGTDTQYF. The CDR3 DNA reads TGTGCCAGCAGTTATAATAGCGGGTGGGGCACAGATACGCAGTATTTT.

The chain uses TRBV11-1 and TRBJ2-2; 7 positions agree with TRBD2. Germline CDR1 and CDR2: SGHAT and FQDESV (reference sequence). The CDR3 is made up of 16 amino acids. The V segment lost 7 bases and the J segment 1 base; nucleotides outside the gene matches: 9. In DNA, the CDR3 is TGTGCCAGCACCTCATGGGCTAGCGGGAACACCGGGGAGCTGTTTTTT. This encodes CASTSWASGNTGELFF. Together with reference TRBV11-1 and TRBJ2-2, the CDR3 gives the full variable domain: EAEVAQSPRYKITEKSQAVAFWCDPISGHATLYWYRQILGQGPELLVQFQDESVVDDSQLPKDRFSAERLKGVDSTLKIQPAELGDSAMYLCASTSWASGNTGELFFGEGSRLTVL.

The chain joins TRBV6-1 to TRBJ1-5; 7 bases align to TRBD1. The CDR3 totals 16 residues. V gave up 4 bases and J gave up 0 bases; unmatched junction bases: 6. Germline V CDR1 and CDR2: MNHNS, SASEGT. For the CDR3, the DNA is TGTGCCAGCAGTGTCGGGACAGTTTATAGCAATCAGCCCCAGCATTTT. The encoded protein is CASSVGTVYSNQPQHF.

V and J are TRBV11-2 and TRBJ2-1, with no clear D. The V end was cut by 3 bases, the J end by 0 bases, with 12 bases between. Germline V gene data show CDR1 as SGHAT and CDR2 as FQNNGV. This CDR3 comprises 16 residues. CDR3 loop: CASSFLPTNSYNEQFF. The CDR3 coding sequence is TGTGCCAGCAGCTTTCTCCCTACCAACTCCTACAATGAGCAGTTCTTC.

V is TRBV19 and J is TRBJ2-7; possibly TRBD2 for D (6 bases). The CDR3 has 15 amino acids. The V and J ends lost 2 bases and 2 bases respectively, with 13 bases between them. Germline-derived CDR1 and CDR2 are LNHDA and SQIVND (reference sequence). The CDR3 DNA reads as TGTGCCAGTAGTATAAAGGGAGGATCAACCTACGAGCAGTACTTC. This translates into CASSIKGGSTYEQYF.

The CDR3, as DNA: TGTGCCAGCAGCGCCGGACAGACTGAAGCTTTCTTT. Translating it yields CASSAGQTEAFF. This chain connects TRBV9 to TRBJ1-1; D might be TRBD1 (6 bases). Germline V CDR1 and CDR2: SGDLS, YYNGEE. The CDR3 runs 12 residues. V lost 3 bases and J lost 5, with 8 bases in between.

CDR3 coding DNA: TGTGCCAGCAGTGAAGCGGTATTGGCTAGCGGGAGTGCCGATACGCAGTATTTT. Translated: CASSEAVLASGSADTQYF. V gene TRBV6-1 combines with J gene TRBJ2-3; 10 bases are shared with TRBD2. From germline, CDR1 is MNHNS and CDR2 SASEGT. The CDR3 has 18 amino acids. The V gene end was trimmed by 0 bases and the J gene end by 6 bases; junction bases not matched to a gene: 12.

V is TRBV13 and J is TRBJ2-5, with 12 positions matching TRBD2. This CDR3 is built from 15 residues. The germline gives CDR1 PRHDT, CDR2 FYEKMQ (reference sequence). Trimming took 6 bases from V and 5 from J; bases not matched to a gene: 7. DNA of the CDR3: TGTGCCAGCAGGCGACTAGCGGGAGTATATGAGACCCAGTACTTC. Translated: CASRRLAGVYETQYF.

V is TRBV27 and J is TRBJ1-2, with 8 positions matching TRBD1. Trimming took 6 bases from V and 8 from J; bases not matched to a gene: 11. The length of the CDR3 is 14 residues. The germline V gene has CDR1 MNHEY and CDR2 SMNVEV (reference sequence). The CDR3, as DNA: TGTGCCAGCAGGTACAGGGGGACGGAGGGAGGCTACACCTTC. Amino acids: CASRYRGTEGGYTF.

J is TRBJ2-7 and V is TRBV7-9; 9 positions match TRBD1. Germline V gene data show CDR1 as SEHNR and CDR2 as FQNEAQ (reference sequence). With V trimmed by 5 bases and J by 6 bases, 8 bases remained unmatched. The CDR3 contains 14 residues. DNA for the CDR3: TGTGCCAGCAGCGCAAGGGGACAGGGTTCCGAGCAGTACTTC. Translating gives CASSARGQGSEQYF.

This clone was detected a few times. The rearrangement joins TRBV29-1 to TRBJ2-1, with 8 bases matching TRBD2. The CDR3 runs 15 residues. With 7 bases clipped from V and 4 bases from J, the junction kept 12 bases outside the gene matches. Germline V CDR1 and CDR2: SQVTM, ANQGSEA. The CDR3 DNA reads TGCAGCGCCTCGACTAGCGCTGAGTTATACAATGAGCAGTTCTTC. It codes for CSASTSAELYNEQFF.